The 18 T cell receptor beta chains reported below all come from one sample, sequenced in a study of shared clonotypes between healthy human individuals. Naive CD8 isolation took CD45RO-negative cells positively selected for CCR7 and excluded terminally differentiated effector memory CD45RA+ cells. Measured with immunoSEQ multiplex PCR; TCRdb has only the in-frame clones, and not every one. The repertoire consists of around 640,000 clones, with approximately 96% occurring once and the leading ten covering more than 0.085%. The sequenced sample was naive CD8+ T cells sorted from blood. The receptors derive from a woman in her 30s in good health.

This chain joins TRBV5-6 and TRBJ2-7; no reliable D call. Germline V gives CDR1 SGHDT, CDR2 YYEEEE. The V end lost 0 bases, the J end lost 7 bases, and 11 bases lay between the germline ends. The CDR3 sequence is 13 residues long. The CDR3 DNA follows: TGTGCCAGCAGCTTGGCCGCGGCTCTTGAGCAGTACTTC. It specifies CASSLAAALEQYF.

This chain joins TRBV7-9 and TRBJ2-7; 9 nucleotides match TRBD1. Unmatched junction bases numbered 9, after V lost 6 bases and J lost 6 bases. Germline CDR1 SEHNR, CDR2 FQNEAQ (reference sequence). This CDR3 is 14 amino acids long. This CDR3 reads CASRGGTGHSEQYF. In DNA form, the CDR3 reads TGTGCCAGCAGAGGCGGGACAGGGCACTCCGAGCAGTACTTC.

The chain links TRBV2 to TRBJ1-1; weak D call: TRBD1 (5 bases). This CDR3 comprises 14 residues. Deletions cut 1 base from V and 1 base from J, with 7 bases between. In germline, CDR1 is SNHLY, CDR2 FYNNEI. The CDR3 DNA follows: TGTGCCAGCAGTGAAGTGGGGGAGAACACTGAAGCTTTCTTT. Translation: CASSEVGENTEAFF.

This clone was seen only once. The V gene is TRBV14, the J gene TRBJ1-4; D ambiguous. This CDR3 contains 14 residues. The V gene lost 0 bases and the J gene lost 11 bases, with 13 bases spanning the gap. The V gene's germline CDR1 is SGHDN and CDR2 FVKESK. The CDR3 here is CASSQDFGLEKLFF. In DNA form, the CDR3 reads TGTGCCAGCAGCCAAGATTTCGGGCTGGAGAAACTGTTTTTT.

The J gene is TRBJ2-3, the V gene TRBV7-9; 7 bases map to TRBD2. CDR1 SEHNR and CDR2 FQNEAQ come from the germline V gene (reference sequence). The CDR3 is made up of 16 amino acids. V lost 5 bases and J lost 2; bases outside the gene matches: 10. In DNA, the CDR3 is TGTGCCAGCAGCCCAACAGCGGGACTCACCACAGATACGCAGTATTTT. Protein: CASSPTAGLTTDTQYF.

The J gene is TRBJ2-1, the V gene TRBV6-5; D is unclear. CDR3 size: 11 residues. The V end was cut by 6 bases, the J end by 10 bases, with 10 bases between. The V gene's germline CDR1 is MNHEY and CDR2 SVGAGI. Here the CDR3 DNA reads TGTGCCAGCAGCCCAGGTTGGGAGCAGTTCTTC. As protein: CASSPGWEQFF.

V and J are TRBV19 and TRBJ2-3, with no clear D. Germline V gene lookup returns CDR1 LNHDA and CDR2 SQIVND (reference sequence). The CDR3 is 15 residues long. Deletions cut 3 bases from V and 0 bases from J, with 10 bases between. The DNA of the CDR3 is TGTGCCAGTAGTATTTATGACACGAGCACAGATACGCAGTATTTT. It encodes CASSIYDTSTDTQYF.

The V call is TRBV7-8, the J call TRBJ1-2; D unresolved. V was pared by 0 bases and J by 4 bases, with 9 bases between. The CDR3 loop spans 14 amino acids. The V gene's germline CDR1 is SGHVS and CDR2 FQNEAQ. The CDR3: CASSLADPGYGYTF. The CDR3 DNA sequence: TGTGCCAGCAGCTTAGCGGACCCGGGCTATGGCTACACCTTC. The variable domain in full, with the rest retrieved from reference TRBV7-8 and TRBJ1-2, is GAGVSQSPRYKVAKRGQDVALRCDPISGHVSLFWYQQALGQGPEFLTYFQNEAQLDKSGLPSDRFFAERPEGSVSTLKIQRTQQEDSAVYLCASSLADPGYGYTFGSGTRLTVV.

The V call is TRBV2, the J call TRBJ1-2; D is ambiguous. Between the trimmed V and J ends, which lost 11 bases and 4 bases, there was a span of 17 bases. From germline, CDR1 is SNHLY and CDR2 FYNNEI. The CDR3 contains 13 residues. The DNA of the CDR3 is TGTGCCCTCCTCGGTGGGAGATCCTATGGCTACACCTTC. Amino acid sequence: CALLGGRSYGYTF.

This rearrangement joins TRBV28 to TRBJ2-6; TRBD1 aligns across 10 bases. Germline V gives CDR1 MDHEN, CDR2 SYDVKM. J gave up 0 bases and V 4 bases, and 12 bases lay outside the gene matches. CDR3 length: 20 residues. CDR3 coding DNA: TGTGCCAGCAGTTGGGACAGGGGAAAGCCTCCTGACTCTGGGGCCAACGTCCTGACTTTC. Its translation: CASSWDRGKPPDSGANVLTF.

This rearrangement joins TRBV6-1 to TRBJ2-5, with 9 nucleotides matching TRBD1. The length of the CDR3 is 15 residues. CDR1 and CDR2 from the germline V gene are MNHNS and SASEGT. V lost 5 bases to trimming and J lost 4 bases; unmatched junction nucleotides: 8. The CDR3 DNA sequence: TGTGCCAGCAGTCCATACAGGGGGCGGTCAGAGACCCAGTACTTC. This encodes CASSPYRGRSETQYF.

This sequence joins TRBV4-1 and TRBJ2-7; perhaps D is TRBD1 or TRBD2 (5 bases each). Germline V lookup: CDR1 MGHRA, CDR2 YSYEKL. V dropped 0 bases and J dropped 3 bases, with 15 bases sitting between them. The CDR3 has 16 residues. The CDR3 DNA sequence: TGCGCCAGCAGCCAAGATCCCAACAGGAGCGGCTACGAGCAGTACTTC. It is translated as CASSQDPNRSGYEQYF.

As to this clone: Other DNA sequences in the same sample also yield this CDR3. The chain has TRBV7-9 and TRBJ2-7; no reliable D call. Trimming removed 1 base at V and 4 bases at J, with 8 bases between. In germline, CDR1 is SEHNR, CDR2 FQNEAQ (reference sequence). CDR3 size: 13 residues. The CDR3 sequence is CASSLGGYYEQYF. CDR3 nucleotide sequence: TGTGCCAGCAGCTTAGGGGGATATTACGAGCAGTACTTC.

Concerning this clone itself: Within the sample, other DNA sequences also encode this same CDR3. The chain uses TRBV27 and TRBJ2-7; D is unresolved. The CDR3 spans 13 residues. Trimming left V 3 bases short and J 1 base short, with 7 bases between. The germline V gene encodes CDR1 MNHEY and CDR2 SMNVEV (reference sequence). The CDR3 is CASSFGYSYEQYF. The CDR3, as DNA: TGTGCCAGCAGTTTCGGGTATTCCTACGAGCAGTACTTC.

The chain links TRBV7-6 to TRBJ1-6, with D possibly being TRBD1 (6 bases). Trimming left V 5 bases short and J 5 bases short, with 13 bases between. Germline values: CDR1 SGHVS, CDR2 FNYEAQ. The CDR3 covers 15 residues. The CDR3 is CASSVGTTNNSPLHF. The CDR3 DNA follows: TGTGCCAGCAGCGTTGGGACAACCAATAATTCACCCCTCCACTTT. Combining the CDR3 with reference TRBV7-6 and TRBJ1-6 gives the whole variable domain GAGVSQSPRYKVTKRGQDVALRCDPISGHVSLYWYRQALGQGPEFLTYFNYEAQQDKSGLPNDRFSAERPEGSISTLTIQRTEQRDSAMYRCASSVGTTNNSPLHFGNGTRLTVT.

The DNA for the CDR3 is TGTGCCAGCAGCTTTGGGGGCAGAGCAGAAGAGCAGTTCTTC. It translates to CASSFGGRAEEQFF. The gene calls are TRBV5-4 and TRBJ2-1; D perhaps matches TRBD1 (6 bases). Germline CDR1 SGHNT, CDR2 YYREEE (reference sequence). V dropped 2 bases and J dropped 10 bases, with 16 bases sitting between them. The CDR3 is made up of 14 amino acids. The variable domain in full, completed from reference TRBV5-4 and TRBJ2-1, reads ETGVTQSPTHLIKTRGQQVTLRCSSQSGHNTVSWYQQALGQGPQFIFQYYREEENGRGNFPPRFSGLQFPNYSSELNVNALELDDSALYLCASSFGGRAEEQFFGPGTRLTVL.

This chain links TRBV9 with TRBJ2-1; D is ambiguous. From germline, CDR1 is SGDLS and CDR2 YYNGEE. The CDR3 is 13 amino acids. Trimming left V 4 bases short and J 9 bases short, with 14 bases between. The CDR3 spells CASSPEDRSEQFF. Written as DNA, the CDR3 is TGTGCCAGCAGCCCAGAGGACCGTTCTGAGCAGTTCTTC. The full variable domain, rest sourced from reference TRBV9 and TRBJ2-1, is DSGVTQTPKHLITATGQRVTLRCSPRSGDLSVYWYQQSLDQGLQFLIQYYNGEERAKGNILERFSAQQFPDLHSELNLSSLELGDSALYFCASSPEDRSEQFFGPGTRLTVL.

The chain employs TRBV5-6 and TRBJ2-7; D is perhaps TRBD1 (5 bases). Per the germline V gene, CDR1 is SGHDT and CDR2 is YYEEEE. The CDR3 totals 13 residues. V lost 6 bases to trimming and J lost 0 bases, with 10 bases between them. CDR3 in amino acids: CASTTDSSYEQYF. DNA for the CDR3: TGTGCCAGCACTACAGACAGCTCCTACGAGCAGTACTTC.